The clone carrying this T cell receptor (beta chain) was seen only once. The antigen is undetermined. This entry comes from a study of blood T cells in healthy people across ages. In the study overall: About one barcoded TCR beta cDNA was captured per two T cells. General study results and limits: Reliance upon unsorted PBMCs precluded definitive naive versus antigen-experienced comparison. While age rose, TCR beta diversity per million T cells dropped in a roughly linear way. Donors of long life had a larger count of naive CD4+ cells and greater diversity than aged donors.

This CDR3 contains 15 residues. V lost 2 bases and J 1 base, leaving 11 bases between the germline ends. In germline, CDR1 is KGHSH, CDR2 LQKENI. A second PCR of roughly 7 to 11 cycles used a sample-barcoded 5' primer and a J-beta primer mix. TCRdb processed the 5' RACE reads anew with MiXCR; each CDR3 protein has one entry. This table holds some 900,000 distinct CDR3 sequences, around 26% found once. The clonotype originates from a woman older than 75 in good health. The sequenced sample was blood. J is TRBJ1-1 and V is TRBV18; TRBD1 is a possible D gene (6 bases). CDR3 in amino acids: CASSPSMDRNTEAFF. CDR3 DNA: TGTGCCAGCTCACCAAGTATGGACAGGAACACTGAAGCTTTCTTT.